The 24 T cell receptor beta chains below come from one sample, sequenced in a study of T cell clonality in common variable immunodeficiency. The method was immunoSEQ multiplex PCR; TCRdb's version includes in-frame clones alone and lacks a portion of them. The sample was found to contain under 40,000 clones, and every one recurs. General study results and limits: Fewer deletions and N-nucleotide insertions were reportedly seen in common variable immunodeficiency TCR beta sequences.

The antigens for these receptors are not known. What was sequenced was peripheral blood mononuclear cells. The receptors were gathered from a human donor with common variable immunodeficiency.

To note about this clone: The CDR3 end falls 3 residues outside the read, so it is completed with the germline J gene. The rearrangement uses TRBV5-1 and TRBJ2-5, with unresolved D. This CDR3 is built from 13 residues. V lost 4 bases, J lost 5 bases, and 12 bases lay in between. Per germline, CDR1 SGHRS and CDR2 YFSETQ. This chain's CDR3 is CASSLITSETQYF. Incomplete CDR3 DNA: TGCGCCAGCAGCCTAATTACGTCGGAGACC.

The table lists this clone with many counts. The read stops 3 residues short of the end of the CDR3; the missing end is completed from the germline J gene. The rearrangement links TRBV11-2 to TRBJ2-5, with D uncertain. Trimming pared 2 bases from V and 4 bases from J, leaving 5 bases between. The CDR3 totals 12 residues. The germline gives CDR1 SGHAT, CDR2 FQNNGV. The CDR3 DNA, read in part, is TGTGCCAGCAGCTTAATCCGAGAGACC. Translation gives CASSLIRET. The full-length CDR3 reads as CASSLIRETQYF.

This clone was detected ten times or more. Coverage ceases 3 residues before the CDR3 finishes, and the germline J gene fills in the end. J is TRBJ2-6 and V is TRBV19; D may be TRBD2 (5 bases). V was trimmed by 7 bases and J by 3 bases, leaving 13 bases between them. CDR3 length equals 15 residues. The germline V gene has CDR1 LNHDA and CDR2 SQIVND (reference sequence). The sequenced part of the CDR3 DNA is TGTGCCAGTAACTCGGGGTCCGTTGGGGCCAACGTC. This encodes CASNSGSVGANV. The CDR3 in full is CASNSGSVGANVLTF.

This clone was detected ten times or more. With the read ending 3 residues before the CDR3 end, the germline J gene is used to fill in that end. The chain employs TRBV19 and TRBJ2-7; the D gene is possibly TRBD1 (5 bases). The germline gives CDR1 LNHDA, CDR2 SQIVND (reference sequence). The length of the CDR3 is 14 residues. The V end was cut by 3 bases, the J end by 2 bases, with 11 bases between. The CDR3 bases that were read are TGTGCCAGTAGTATGCGAACAGGAACCTACGAG. Its translation is CASSMRTGTYE. The entire CDR3 protein reads CASSMRTGTYEQYF.

This clone was observed many times. With the read ending 3 residues before the CDR3 end, the germline J gene is used to fill in that end. The rearrangement uses TRBV5-4 and TRBJ1-5, with 7 bases that match TRBD1. V lost 4 bases and J lost 1; bases outside the gene matches: 5. The CDR3 runs to 15 residues. Germline CDR1 reads SGHNT; CDR2 reads YYREEE (reference sequence). The part of the CDR3 DNA that was read is TGTGCCAGCAGCATTGGGACAGCGAGCAATCAGCCC. Encoded protein: CASSIGTASNQP. The full CDR3 protein is CASSIGTASNQPQHF.

On this clone: The read falls 3 residues short of the CDR3 end, and the missing part is taken from the germline J gene. J is TRBJ1-1 and V is TRBV18; 11 bases line up with TRBD1. This CDR3 contains 17 residues. V dropped 5 bases and J dropped 5; count of bases not matched to a gene: 13. Germline V gene lookup returns CDR1 KGHSH and CDR2 LQKENI. CDR3 DNA (partial): TGTGCCAGCTCATCTTGGACAGGGGGCGCGATGGGGACTGAA. It is translated as CASSSWTGGAMGTE. The whole CDR3 reads CASSSWTGGAMGTEAFF.

The sample holds many counts of this clone. The read falls 3 residues short of the CDR3 end, and the missing part is taken from the germline J gene. This chain uses TRBV19 with TRBJ2-5; TRBD1 might be the D (6 bases). CDR1 LNHDA and CDR2 SQIVND come from the germline V gene (reference sequence). V was cut by 5 bases and J by 5 bases, with 15 bases left in between. This CDR3 contains 14 residues. The CDR3 is CASSSQGRWETQYF. CDR3 DNA (partial): TGTGCCAGTAGTTCACAGGGTCGGTGGGAGACC.

A remark on this clone: The read ends 3 residues early relative to the CDR3; the germline J gene fills the gap. The chain is built from TRBV11-3 and TRBJ2-5; 11 nucleotides agree with TRBD1. CDR1 and CDR2 (germline): SGHNT, YENEEA. V was clipped by 6 bases and J by 6 bases; unmatched bases: 9. The CDR3 runs to 15 residues. The CDR3 region is CASSPGTGGLKTQYF. CDR3 DNA, as far as it was read: TGTGCCAGCAGTCCCGGGACAGGGGGTTTGAAGACC. The variable domain in full, completed from reference TRBV11-3 and TRBJ2-5, reads EAGVVQSPRYKIIEKKQPVAFWCNPISGHNTLYWYLQNLGQGPELLIRYENEEAVDDSQLPKDRFSAERLKGVDSTLKIQPAELGDSAVYLCASSPGTGGLKTQYFGPGTRLLVL.

This clone was observed many times. The read ends 3 residues shy of where the CDR3 ends; the end is completed using the germline J gene. The chain has TRBV2 and TRBJ2-3, with 7 bases fitting TRBD1. Germline CDR1 SNHLY, CDR2 FYNNEI. J was trimmed by 1 base and V by 6 bases; bases with no gene match: 7. The length of the CDR3 is 15 residues. This CDR3 is CASRRQGMGTDTQYF. The sequenced part of the CDR3 DNA is TGTGCCAGCAGGCGACAGGGCATGGGCACAGATACG.

For this clone: From the germline J gene comes the end of the CDR3, since the read stops 3 residues before it. The J gene is TRBJ2-3, the V gene TRBV2, with 7 bases that match TRBD1. The CDR3 extends over 12 amino acids. CDR1 and CDR2 (germline): SNHLY, FYNNEI. J gave up 3 bases and V 10 bases, and 4 bases lay outside the gene matches. The sequenced CDR3 bases are TGTGCCACTACACAGGGGACAGATACG. It is translated as CATTQGTDT. The whole CDR3 sequence reads CATTQGTDTQYF.

This clone was counted between two and nine times. The read comes to an end 3 residues before the CDR3 does, leaving the germline J gene to fill in the end. The V and J genes are TRBV6-2 or TRBV6-3 and TRBJ1-5, with D tentatively TRBD1 (5 bases). Trimming cost V 11 bases and J 3 bases, with 23 bases left between them. Germline values: CDR1 MNHEY, CDR2 SVGEGT. There are 16 residues in the CDR3. CDR3 amino acids: CAVDRERGASNQPQHF. The sequenced CDR3 bases are TGTGCCGTGGATAGAGAACGCGGGGCCTCCAATCAGCCC.

About this clone: The read is 3 residues too short to cover the CDR3 end, so that end is filled in from the germline J gene. The chain combines TRBV5-5 with TRBJ1-1; 7 bases match TRBD1. Trimming cost V 5 bases and J 0 bases; bases outside gene matches: 1. The germline CDR1 and CDR2 sequences are SGHKS and YYEKEE (reference sequence). The length of the CDR3 is 13 residues. Here the CDR3 reads CASSGTVNTEAFF. Incomplete CDR3 DNA: TGTGCCAGCAGTGGGACAGTGAACACTGAA.

This clone was seen only a few times. Read coverage stops 3 residues before the CDR3 terminus; the germline J gene supplies the remainder. This chain connects TRBV7-3 to TRBJ2-5, with 11 bases fitting TRBD2. This CDR3 is built from 14 residues. Germline CDR1 SGHTA, CDR2 FQGTGA. The junction had 2 bases not matched to a gene; V was cut back by 3 bases and J by 5 bases. The CDR3 is CASSLGLADETQYF. The sequenced part of the CDR3 DNA is TGTGCCAGCAGCTTGGGACTAGCGGATGAGACC.

In its sample, this clone was seen a few times. The CDR3 end is not reached by the read, which stops 3 residues before it; the germline J gene fills it in. This chain connects TRBV6-1 to TRBJ1-1; TRBD1 is a possible D gene (6 bases). Trimming removed 2 bases at V and 0 bases at J, with 16 bases between. This CDR3 region has 17 residues. Germline lookup yields CDR1 MNHNS and CDR2 SASEGT. The CDR3 bases that were read are TGTGCCAGCAGTGAACCCAGGGGAGGCGGGATGAACACTGAA. Translating it yields CASSEPRGGGMNTE. Given in full, the CDR3 is CASSEPRGGGMNTEAFF.

This clone was seen a handful of times. The CDR3 extends 3 residues past the end of the read, so its final part is completed from the germline J gene. The chain is built from TRBV30 and TRBJ1-4; D is unclear. The CDR3 is made up of 13 amino acids. Germline values: CDR1 GTSNPN, CDR2 SVGIG (reference sequence). The V end was cut by 8 bases, the J end by 0 bases, with 10 bases between. Here the CDR3 reads CARGGATNEKLFF. Partial CDR3 DNA: TGTGCCCGCGGTGGAGCAACTAATGAAAAA.

A word on this clone: Sequencing ends 3 residues short of the CDR3 end; the germline J gene provides the rest. The chain combines TRBV7-2 with TRBJ1-5; D may be TRBD1 (5 bases). Germline V CDR1 and CDR2: SGHTA, FQGNSA. The length of the CDR3 is 11 residues. Trimming removed 8 bases from V and 4 bases from J, with 6 bases in between. CDR3 sequence: CASGGNQPQHF. The part of the CDR3 DNA that was read is TGTGCCAGCGGGGGGAATCAGCCC.

In its sample, this clone was seen many times. The CDR3 end falls 3 residues outside the read, so it is completed with the germline J gene. The J gene is TRBJ2-7, the V gene TRBV5-6, with 9 bases matching TRBD2. The CDR3 runs to 14 residues. CDR1 and CDR2 (germline): SGHDT, YYEEEE. V was clipped by 4 bases and J by 6 bases; unmatched bases: 8. The part of the CDR3 DNA that was read is TGTGCCAGCAGCCCAACGGGACTAGCCGGCGAG. This encodes CASSPTGLAGE. The whole CDR3 protein reads CASSPTGLAGEQYF.

This clone was picked up a small number of times. With the read ending 3 residues before the CDR3 end, the germline J gene is used to fill in that end. V is TRBV7-9 and J is TRBJ2-7; no reliable D call. Trimming cost V 5 bases and J 3 bases, with 14 bases left between them. This CDR3 is built from 14 residues. Germline CDR1 SEHNR, CDR2 FQNEAQ (reference sequence). The sequenced part of the CDR3 DNA is TGTGCCAGCAGCCCCCCCCAGGCTGTCTACGAG. It yields the protein CASSPPQAVYE. The full CDR3 is CASSPPQAVYEQYF.

This clone was seen ten or more times. Other DNA sequences within the sample encode an identical CDR3. The CDR3 sequence is CASSPLAGGHNEQFF. The sequenced part of the CDR3 DNA is TGTGCCAGCTCACCACTCGCGGGGGGTCACAATGAG. The rearrangement joins TRBV18 to TRBJ2-1, with 8 bases fitting TRBD2. The read finishes 3 residues shy of the CDR3 end, and the germline J gene is used to complete it. Germline CDR1 and CDR2: KGHSH and LQKENI. After removal of 1 base from V and 5 bases from J, the junction contained 4 bases not matched to a gene. CDR3 length equals 15 residues.

This clone was seen more than once but under ten times. The read is 3 residues too short to cover the CDR3 end, so that end is filled in from the germline J gene. V usage is TRBV5-8 and J usage is TRBJ2-5, with 7 bases matching TRBD1. The CDR3 totals 15 residues. With 3 bases clipped from V and 0 bases from J, the junction kept 5 bases outside the gene matches. Germline CDR1 is SGHTS and CDR2 is YDEGEE. CDR3 DNA, as far as it was read: TGTGCCAGCAGCTGGGGACAGACCTACCAAGAGACC. It yields the protein CASSWGQTYQET. The full CDR3 reads CASSWGQTYQETQYF.

This clone came up many times. The read terminates 3 residues ahead of where the CDR3 ends, so the germline J gene completes it. This rearrangement joins TRBV5-1 to TRBJ2-2; 7 nucleotides match TRBD1. With V trimmed by 3 bases and J by 0 bases, 5 bases remained unmatched. The germline CDR1 and CDR2 sequences are SGHRS and YFSETQ. The CDR3 is 16 amino acids. CDR3 DNA, as far as it was read: TGCGCCAGCAGCTCCCGACAGGGATCGAACACCGGGGAG. Translation gives CASSSRQGSNTGE. The complete CDR3 protein is CASSSRQGSNTGELFF.

There are a few counts of this clone. The CDR3 end falls 3 residues outside the read, so it is completed with the germline J gene. This chain uses TRBV7-9 with TRBJ1-1, with 7 bases matching TRBD1. Germline-derived CDR1 and CDR2 are SEHNR and FQNEAQ (reference sequence). The CDR3 length is 15 residues. V lost 5 bases to trimming and J lost 1 base; unmatched junction nucleotides: 7. The CDR3 DNA, read in part, is TGTGCCAGCAGCCCAGGGGACAGACCGAACACTGAA. Translated, it gives CASSPGDRPNTE. The full CDR3 reads CASSPGDRPNTEAFF.

This clone was seen a handful of times. The read stops 3 residues short of the end of the CDR3; the missing end is completed from the germline J gene. The V call is TRBV30, the J call TRBJ2-7; D might be TRBD1 (6 bases). CDR3 length equals 13 residues. V was trimmed by 6 bases and J by 4 bases, leaving 16 bases between them. Germline assignment: CDR1 GTSNPN and CDR2 SVGIG (reference sequence). The CDR3 here is CACTKTGSYEQYF. CDR3 DNA, as far as it was read: TGTGCCTGTACCAAAACAGGGTCGTACGAG. Filled out from reference TRBV30 and TRBJ2-7, the complete variable domain reads SQTIHQWPATLVQPVGSPLSLECTVEGTSNPNLYWYRQAAGRGLQLLFYSVGIGQISSEVPQNLSASRPQDRQFILSSKKLLLSDSGFYLCACTKTGSYEQYFGPGTRLTVT.

With regard to this clone: The CDR3 end is not reached by the read, which stops 3 residues before it; the germline J gene fills it in. The chain recombines TRBV30 with TRBJ1-1; 9 bases align to TRBD1. Germline trimming cut 3 bases from V and 2 bases from J; bases unmatched to any gene: 4. CDR1 is GTSNPN and CDR2 is SVGIG in the germline V gene (reference sequence). The CDR3 consists of 14 residues. The chain's CDR3 is CAWRGDRVNTEAFF. Partial CDR3 DNA: TGTGCCTGGAGGGGGGACAGGGTCAACACTGAA.